The next 14 T cell receptor beta chains were all read from a single sample in a study of T cells after yellow fever vaccination. A single record per CDR3 protein comes from TCRdb applying MiXCR to the 5' RACE reads. The repertoire holds around 610,000 distinct CDR3 sequences, roughly 13% seen once, with more than 12% in the top ten. Sample: PBMCs, taken on the day of the yellow fever booster vaccination. The receptor source for this set is a man younger than 45 who received the YFV17D yellow fever vaccine.

The chain links TRBV7-9 to TRBJ2-2; perhaps TRBD1 as D (5 bases). The CDR3 is made up of 15 amino acids. V was clipped by 3 bases and J by 4 bases, with 12 bases between them. Germline CDR1 is SEHNR and CDR2 is FQNEAQ (reference sequence). The CDR3 sequence: CASSLVGARTGELFF. In nucleotides, the CDR3 is TGTGCCAGCAGCTTGGTAGGGGCGCGCACCGGGGAGCTGTTTTTT.

The chain employs TRBV20-1 and TRBJ2-1, with TRBD2 matching 7 bases. The V and J ends lost 2 bases and 0 bases, in that order; junction bases with no gene match: 7. The CDR3 sequence is 16 residues long. CDR1 and CDR2 (germline): DFQATT, SNEGSKA (reference sequence). The CDR3 nucleotides read TGCAGTGCTAGATCTCACGGCGGGAGCTCCTACAATGAGCAGTTCTTC. Translated, it gives CSARSHGGSSYNEQFF.

Only a few counts were recorded for this clonotype. The V call is TRBV5-1, the J call TRBJ2-1; 7 bases fit TRBD2. The CDR3 has 16 residues. With V trimmed by 1 base and J by 2 bases, 6 bases remained unmatched. Per germline, CDR1 SGHRS and CDR2 YFSETQ. CDR3 nucleotide sequence: TGCGCCAGCAGCTTGCGACTAGCCCGGCCCTACAATGAGCAGTTCTTC. Amino acids: CASSLRLARPYNEQFF.

The CDR3 here is CSVVGSGTAKGLFF. Here the CDR3 DNA reads TGCAGCGTTGTCGGCTCCGGGACCGCTAAGGGACTGTTTTTT. The genes are TRBV29-1 and TRBJ1-4; perhaps TRBD1 as D (5 bases). Germline loops: CDR1 SQVTM, CDR2 ANQGSEA. The V end lost 4 bases, the J end lost 13 bases, and 22 bases lay between the germline ends. The CDR3 covers 14 residues.

This chain links TRBV20-1 with TRBJ2-5; 14 nucleotides line up with TRBD2. Germline V gene sequence: CDR1 DFQATT, CDR2 SNEGSKA (reference sequence). The ends lost 5 bases at V and 5 bases at J; junction bases unmatched: 16. This CDR3 is 18 amino acids long. The CDR3 protein is CSAETGTSGRESWETQYF. CDR3 bases: TGCAGTGCTGAGACCGGGACTAGCGGGAGAGAGAGCTGGGAGACCCAGTACTTC.

This clonotype has more than one count but fewer than ten. The chain has TRBV25-1 and TRBJ1-1, with D possibly TRBD1 on 6 matching bases. V lost 10 bases to trimming and J lost 2 bases, with 14 bases between them. Germline CDR1 and CDR2: MGHDK and SYGVNS. The CDR3 length is 13 residues. The CDR3 here is CATTSGGNTEAFF. The CDR3 DNA sequence: TGTGCCACCACCTCGGGGGGCAACACTGAAGCTTTCTTT.

This clonotype occurred many times. The chain joins TRBV7-2 to TRBJ2-5, with 12 nucleotides matching TRBD2. With 6 bases clipped from V and 2 bases from J, the junction kept 7 bases outside the gene matches. This CDR3 region has 16 residues. CDR1 is SGHTA, CDR2 FQGNSA, per germline. This CDR3 reads CASSYLAGGIQETQYF. CDR3 nucleotides: TGTGCCAGCAGTTACCTAGCGGGAGGGATTCAAGAGACCCAGTACTTC.

This clonotype was detected only a few times. This sequence joins TRBV9 and TRBJ2-5, with D possibly matching TRBD1 (6 bases). V dropped 3 bases and J dropped 4 bases, with 16 bases sitting between them. The CDR3 is made up of 15 amino acids. Germline V gives CDR1 SGDLS, CDR2 YYNGEE. This chain's CDR3 is CASSGSGVGSETQYF. The CDR3 nucleotides read TGTGCCAGCAGCGGATCAGGGGTAGGGTCAGAGACCCAGTACTTC.

This clonotype has a count of ten or more. V and J are TRBV3-1 and TRBJ2-1; 7 bases match TRBD1. Losses at the gene ends were 4 bases for V and 6 bases for J; bases not matched to a gene: 12. The CDR3 covers 16 residues. CDR1 LGHDT and CDR2 YNNKEL come from the germline V gene (reference sequence). CDR3 residues: CASSPRRTGRGNEQFF. The CDR3, as DNA: TGTGCCAGCAGCCCGAGAAGGACAGGCCGGGGCAATGAGCAGTTCTTC.

This clonotype was detected a few times. The chain couples TRBV20-1 to TRBJ2-1; no clear D gene. The CDR3 contains 12 residues. The germline V gene has CDR1 DFQATT and CDR2 SNEGSKA (reference sequence). Trimming pared 3 bases from V and 3 bases from J, leaving 6 bases between. The CDR3 region is CSASHGYNEQFF. CDR3 DNA sequence: TGCAGTGCTAGTCACGGCTACAATGAGCAGTTCTTC.

The V and J genes are TRBV6-2 or TRBV6-3 and TRBJ2-1; perhaps TRBD1 as D (6 bases). The germline gives CDR1 MNHEY, CDR2 SVGEGT. Trimming pared 9 bases from V and 6 bases from J, leaving 12 bases between. This CDR3 comprises 12 residues. The chain's CDR3 is CASTDRINEQFF. CDR3 in DNA: TGTGCCAGTACGGACAGAATCAATGAGCAGTTCTTC.

This clonotype turned up a few times. The CDR3: CSARGLAGGQAYEQYF. The DNA for the CDR3 is TGCAGTGCTAGAGGACTAGCGGGAGGACAGGCATACGAGCAGTACTTC. V usage is TRBV20-1 and J usage is TRBJ2-7; 13 nucleotides agree with TRBD2. The length of the CDR3 is 16 residues. From germline, CDR1 is DFQATT and CDR2 SNEGSKA (reference sequence). Trimming at V came to 1 base and at J to 4 bases, leaving 7 bases not matched to a gene.

The rearrangement joins TRBV30 to TRBJ2-3, with 8 positions matching TRBD2. Per the germline V gene, CDR1 is GTSNPN and CDR2 is SVGIG (reference sequence). J was trimmed by 5 bases and V by 2 bases; bases with no gene match: 9. The CDR3 is 15 amino acids. The CDR3 DNA reads as TGTGCCTGGAGTTTGGTGGCGGGAGGACAAGATACGCAGTATTTT. The encoded protein is CAWSLVAGGQDTQYF.

This clonotype has a handful of counts. The CDR3 nucleotides read TGTGCCAGCAGTAATACCGGGACACCCAAGCGGTTGGACCAGTACTTC. Translated, it gives CASSNTGTPKRLDQYF. V and J are TRBV21-1 and TRBJ2-5; TRBD1 was called by the table and not checked on the DNA. TRBV21-1 corresponds to a pseudogene. This CDR3 region has 16 residues.